The clone carrying this T cell receptor (beta chain) was observed many times. The antigen is not known. The data belong to a study of T-cell memory formation after mild COVID-19. 5'RACE with constant-segment primers yielded barcoded, UMI-tagged TCR alpha and TCR beta cDNA libraries. MiXCR, run by TCRdb on the 5' RACE reads, gives a single entry per CDR3 protein. In the table there are approximately 350,000 distinct CDR3 sequences, approximately 13% of which are singletons. General study findings and limits: Clones that contracted from day 15 to 85 were balanced CD4/CD8, while later expanders leaned CD4+. Clones that contracted clustered mainly in CM and EM if CD4+ and in EMRA if CD8+. Detection of some responders pre-infection suggested pre-existing cross-reactive memory T cells participated.

The sequence was obtained from a man aged 18 to 35 who had mild COVID-19 (a few samples of this study predate the infection). Cell type and time point are not known. Sequences were obtained from PBMCs or a T cell subset sorted from them (not recorded which).

This chain's CDR3 is CATSAGIWGAGELFF. CDR3 sequence (DNA): TGTGCCACCAGCGCGGGTATTTGGGGAGCCGGGGAGCTGTTTTTT. The chain recombines TRBV24-1 with TRBJ2-2, with D possibly TRBD2 on 5 matching bases. Between the trimmed V and J ends, which lost 7 bases and 6 bases, there was a span of 17 bases. Looked up from germline, CDR1 is KGHDR and CDR2 is SFDVKD. The CDR3 has 15 amino acids.